The 6 T cell receptor beta chains listed next were all sequenced from one sample in a study of T cell responses to AZD1222 COVID-19 vaccine. Clones were sequenced by immunoSEQ multiplex PCR, and TCRdb holds only the in-frame ones, with some missing. Here the sample spans under 150,000 clones, about nine tenths being singletons. The sample was peripheral blood, taken on day 0 of AZD1222 vaccination. The receptors stem from an adult in good health.

This clone was picked up a small number of times. The chain has TRBV4-1 and TRBJ1-2; D gene unclear. The CDR3 consists of 14 residues. V gave up 0 bases and J gave up 5 bases, with 10 bases separating them. Germline loops: CDR1 MGHRA, CDR2 YSYEKL. CDR3 coding DNA: TGCGCCAGCAGCCAAGAAGGCCTCCAGTATGGCTACACCTTC. Amino acids: CASSQEGLQYGYTF.

A remark on this clone: At one boundary the junction diverges from the germline segment, which might be a read error. The CDR3 DNA follows: TGTGCCAGCAGCCAAGGGTCAGGGCCGATTATTATCTTC. Protein sequence: CASSQGSGPIIIF. The J gene is TRBJ2-1, the V gene TRBV3-1 (or the pseudogene TRBV3-2), with D perhaps TRBD1 (5 bases). This CDR3 is 13 amino acids long. Germline CDR1 reads LGHDT; CDR2 reads YNNKEL (reference sequence).

The rearrangement links TRBV3-1 (or the pseudogene TRBV3-2) to TRBJ2-2, with D perhaps given as TRBD1 or TRBD2 (5 bases each). The CDR3 sequence is 13 residues long. V lost 3 bases to trimming and J lost 4 bases, with 6 bases between them. In germline, CDR1 is LGHDT, CDR2 YNNKEL (reference sequence). The CDR3 protein is CASSHGATGELFF. Written as DNA, the CDR3 is TGTGCCAGCAGCCACGGGGCCACCGGGGAGCTGTTTTTT.

J is TRBJ1-1 and V is TRBV12-3 or TRBV12-4, with D tentatively TRBD1 (6 bases). V was clipped by 6 bases and J by 10 bases, with 18 bases between them. The CDR3 is 13 amino acids. The CDR3 region has the DNA TGTGCCAGCAGCTCGAACAGGGAGAAGGGAGCTTTCTTT. Amino acid sequence: CASSSNREKGAFF.

The rearrangement joins TRBV7-2 to TRBJ2-7; 8 bases align to TRBD2. The V segment lost 3 bases and the J segment 6 bases; nucleotides outside the gene matches: 10. The CDR3 length is 15 residues. Per germline, CDR1 SGHTA and CDR2 FQGNSA. CDR3 sequence (DNA): TGTGCCAGCAGCTTCGACCACAGCGGGAGAACCGAGCAGTACTTC. Its protein product is CASSFDHSGRTEQYF.

Comment on this clone: The junction differs from germline at one of its ends, possibly a read error. This chain links TRBV2 with TRBJ2-1; weak D call: TRBD2 (5 bases). CDR1 and CDR2 from the germline V gene are SNHLY and FYNNEI. The CDR3 totals 14 residues. This CDR3 is CASREEDWYNEQFF. Here the CDR3 DNA reads TGTGCCAGCAGAGAAGAGGACTGGTACAATGAGCAGTTCTTC.